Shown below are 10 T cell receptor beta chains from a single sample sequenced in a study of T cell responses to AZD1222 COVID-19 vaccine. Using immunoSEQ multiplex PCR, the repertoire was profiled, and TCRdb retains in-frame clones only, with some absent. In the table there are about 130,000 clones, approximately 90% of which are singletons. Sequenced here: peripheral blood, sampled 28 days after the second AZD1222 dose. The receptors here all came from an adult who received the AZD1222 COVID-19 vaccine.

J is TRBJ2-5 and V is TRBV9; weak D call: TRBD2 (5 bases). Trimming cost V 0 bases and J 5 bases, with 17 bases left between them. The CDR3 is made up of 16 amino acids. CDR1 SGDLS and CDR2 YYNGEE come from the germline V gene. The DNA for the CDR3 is TGTGCCAGCAGCGTAGGCGCCATAGATGAGGGTGAGACCCAGTACTTC. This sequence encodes CASSVGAIDEGETQYF.

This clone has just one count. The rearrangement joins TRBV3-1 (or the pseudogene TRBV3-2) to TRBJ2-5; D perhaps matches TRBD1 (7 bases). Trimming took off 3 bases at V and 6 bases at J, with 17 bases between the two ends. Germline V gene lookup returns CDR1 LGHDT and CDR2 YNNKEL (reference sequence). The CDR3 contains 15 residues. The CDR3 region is CASSQNRGGPQTQYF. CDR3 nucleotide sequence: TGTGCCAGCAGCCAGAACAGGGGAGGCCCTCAGACCCAGTACTTC.

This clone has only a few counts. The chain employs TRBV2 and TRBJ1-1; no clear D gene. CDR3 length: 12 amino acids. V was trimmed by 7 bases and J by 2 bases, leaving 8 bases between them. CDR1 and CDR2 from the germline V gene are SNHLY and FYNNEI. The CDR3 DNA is TGTGCCAGCATTCGGTACAACACTGAAGCTTTCTTT. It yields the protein CASIRYNTEAFF.

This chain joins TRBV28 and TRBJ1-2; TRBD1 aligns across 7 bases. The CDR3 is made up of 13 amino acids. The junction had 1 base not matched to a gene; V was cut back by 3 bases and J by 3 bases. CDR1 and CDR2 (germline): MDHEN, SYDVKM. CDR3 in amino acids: CASSLGQYYGYTF. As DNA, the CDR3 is TGTGCCAGCAGTTTGGGACAGTACTATGGCTACACCTTC.

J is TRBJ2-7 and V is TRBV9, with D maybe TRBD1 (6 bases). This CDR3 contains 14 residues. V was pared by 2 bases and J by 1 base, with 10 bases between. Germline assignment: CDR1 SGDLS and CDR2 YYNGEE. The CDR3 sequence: CASSVRTDSYEQYF. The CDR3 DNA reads TGTGCCAGCAGCGTGAGGACAGATTCCTACGAGCAGTACTTC.

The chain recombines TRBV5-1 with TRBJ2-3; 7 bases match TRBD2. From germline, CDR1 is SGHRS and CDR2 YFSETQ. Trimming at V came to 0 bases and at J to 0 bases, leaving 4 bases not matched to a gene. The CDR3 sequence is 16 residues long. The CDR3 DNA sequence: TGCGCCAGCAGCTTGGTTAGCGGGTCTAGCACAGATACGCAGTATTTT. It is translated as CASSLVSGSSTDTQYF.

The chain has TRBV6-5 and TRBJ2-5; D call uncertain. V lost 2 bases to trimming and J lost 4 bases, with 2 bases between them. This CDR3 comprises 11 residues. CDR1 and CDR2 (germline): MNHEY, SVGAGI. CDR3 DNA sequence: TGTGCCAGCAGTTACCTAGAGACCCAGTACTTC. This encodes CASSYLETQYF.

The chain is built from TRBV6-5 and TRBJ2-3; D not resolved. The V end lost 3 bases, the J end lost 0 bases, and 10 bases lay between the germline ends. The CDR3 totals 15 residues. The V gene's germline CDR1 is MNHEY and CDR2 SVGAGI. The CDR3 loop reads CASSYGPESTDTQYF. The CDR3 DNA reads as TGTGCCAGCAGTTATGGCCCCGAGAGCACAGATACGCAGTATTTT.

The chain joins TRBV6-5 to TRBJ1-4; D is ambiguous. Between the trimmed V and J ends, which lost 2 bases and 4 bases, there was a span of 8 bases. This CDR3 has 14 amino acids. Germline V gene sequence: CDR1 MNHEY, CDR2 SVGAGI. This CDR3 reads CASSYLGSNEKLFF. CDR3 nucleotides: TGTGCCAGCAGTTACCTGGGGAGTAATGAAAAACTGTTTTTT.

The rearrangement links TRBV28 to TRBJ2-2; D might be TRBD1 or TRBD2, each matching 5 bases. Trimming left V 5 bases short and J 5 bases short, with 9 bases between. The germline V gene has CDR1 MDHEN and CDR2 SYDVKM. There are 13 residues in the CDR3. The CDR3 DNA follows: TGTGCCAGCAGTCCCTGGGGGACCGGGGAGCTGTTTTTT. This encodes CASSPWGTGELFF.